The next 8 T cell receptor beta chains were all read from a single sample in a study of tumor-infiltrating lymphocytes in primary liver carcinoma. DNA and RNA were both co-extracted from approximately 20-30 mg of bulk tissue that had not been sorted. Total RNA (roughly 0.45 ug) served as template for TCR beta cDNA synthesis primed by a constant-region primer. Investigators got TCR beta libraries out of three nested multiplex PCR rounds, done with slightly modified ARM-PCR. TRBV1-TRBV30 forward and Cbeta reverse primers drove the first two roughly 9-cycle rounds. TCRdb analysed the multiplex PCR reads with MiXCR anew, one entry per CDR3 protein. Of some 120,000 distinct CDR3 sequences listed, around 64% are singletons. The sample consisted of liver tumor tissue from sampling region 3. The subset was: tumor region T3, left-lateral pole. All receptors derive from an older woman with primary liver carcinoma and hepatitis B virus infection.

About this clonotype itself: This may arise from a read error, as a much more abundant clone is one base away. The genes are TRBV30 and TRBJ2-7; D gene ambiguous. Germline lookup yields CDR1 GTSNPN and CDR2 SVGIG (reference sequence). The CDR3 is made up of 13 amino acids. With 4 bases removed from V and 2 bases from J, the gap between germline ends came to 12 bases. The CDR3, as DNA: TGTGCCTGGACCCGCCGATACACCTACGAGCAGTACTTC. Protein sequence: CAWTRRYTYEQYF.

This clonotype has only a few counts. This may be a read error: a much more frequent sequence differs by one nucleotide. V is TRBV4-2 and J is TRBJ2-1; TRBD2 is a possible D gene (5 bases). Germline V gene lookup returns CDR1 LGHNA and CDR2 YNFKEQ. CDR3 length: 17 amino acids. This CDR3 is CANSPGTWAGAYNEQFF. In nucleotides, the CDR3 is TGTGCCAACAGCCCCGGAACTTGGGCGGGCGCCTACAATGAGCAGTTCTTC.

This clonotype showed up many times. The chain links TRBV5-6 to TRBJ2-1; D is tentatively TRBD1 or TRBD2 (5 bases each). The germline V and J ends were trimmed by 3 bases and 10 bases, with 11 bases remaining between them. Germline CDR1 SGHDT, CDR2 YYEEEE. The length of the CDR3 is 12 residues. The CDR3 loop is CASSYGTLEQFF. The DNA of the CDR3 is TGTGCCAGCAGCTATGGGACCTTGGAGCAGTTCTTC.

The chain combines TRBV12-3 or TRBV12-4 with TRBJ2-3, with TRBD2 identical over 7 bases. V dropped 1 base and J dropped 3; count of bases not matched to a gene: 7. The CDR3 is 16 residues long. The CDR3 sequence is CASSLVDGGITDTQYF. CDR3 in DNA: TGTGCCAGCAGTTTAGTGGACGGGGGGATTACAGATACGCAGTATTTT.

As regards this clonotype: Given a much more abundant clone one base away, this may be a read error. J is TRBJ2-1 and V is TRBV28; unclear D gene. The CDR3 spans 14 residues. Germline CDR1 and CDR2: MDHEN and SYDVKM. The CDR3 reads CTSSLDPSRSEQFF. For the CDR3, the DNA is TGTACCAGCAGTTTAGACCCCTCTAGGAGTGAGCAGTTCTTC.

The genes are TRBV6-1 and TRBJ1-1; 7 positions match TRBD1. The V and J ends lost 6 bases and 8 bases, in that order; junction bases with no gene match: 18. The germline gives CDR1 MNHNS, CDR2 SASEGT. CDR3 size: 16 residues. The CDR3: CASREGTGDSPAEAFF. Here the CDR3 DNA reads TGTGCCAGCAGAGAGGGCACAGGGGATTCTCCCGCGGAAGCTTTCTTT.

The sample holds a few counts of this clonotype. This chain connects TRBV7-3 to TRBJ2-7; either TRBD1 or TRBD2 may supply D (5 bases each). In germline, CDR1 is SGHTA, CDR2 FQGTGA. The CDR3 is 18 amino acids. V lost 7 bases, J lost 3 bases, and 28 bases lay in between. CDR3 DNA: TGTGCCAGCATCCTGGGGTCTCCGGGGCCCTACGTTCTCTACGAGCAGTACTTC. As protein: CASILGSPGPYVLYEQYF.

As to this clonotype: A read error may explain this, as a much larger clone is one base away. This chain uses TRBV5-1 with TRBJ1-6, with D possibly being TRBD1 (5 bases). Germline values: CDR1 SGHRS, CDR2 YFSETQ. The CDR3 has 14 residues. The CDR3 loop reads CASSLGGVDSPFHF. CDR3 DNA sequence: TGCGCCAGCAGCTTGGGAGGGGTAGACTCACCCTTCCACTTT. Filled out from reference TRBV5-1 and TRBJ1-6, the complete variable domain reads KAGVTQTPRYLIKTRGQQVTLSCSPISGHRSVSWYQQTPGQGLQFLFEYFSETQRNKGNFPGRFSGRQFSNSRSEMNVSTLELGDSALYLCASSLGGVDSPFHFGNGTRLTVT.